The TCR beta chain described here comes from a study of T cells in Graves' hyperthyroidism and ophthalmopathy. Criteria for exclusion of patients were uncontrolled infection, other autoimmune disease, pregnancy or lactation. Each 10 ml fresh peripheral blood draw supplied the PBMCs. General study findings and limits: Blood held most thyroid clonotypes expanded above 0.001 frequency.

This clonotype came up many times. The antigen is not known. Amplification targeted TCR beta CDR3 regions from RNA transcripts. First-round RT-PCR of the TCR CDR3 relied on the HTBI primer set. TCRdb re-derived calls from the multiplex PCR reads in MiXCR, one entry per CDR3 protein. The data contain about 210,000 distinct CDR3 sequences, approximately 20% of them singletons. The source of this sequence is a man aged 35 to 55 with Graves' hyperthyroidism. Sequencing input: blood.

The CDR3 sequence: CASSSNPQETQYF. DNA of the CDR3: TGTGCCAGCAGTTCGAACCCCCAAGAGACCCAGTACTTC. The chain is built from TRBV6-2 or TRBV6-3 and TRBJ2-5; no clear D gene. The CDR3 contains 13 residues. CDR1 is MNHEY, CDR2 SVGEGT, per germline. The V gene lost 4 bases and the J gene lost 1 base, with 7 bases spanning the gap.